Following are 18 T cell receptor beta chains from one sample sequenced in a study of OX40 agonist ivuxolimab in advanced cancers. Clones were sequenced by immunoSEQ multiplex PCR, and TCRdb holds only the in-frame ones, with some missing. This sample yields tens of thousands of clones, of which more than 75% are seen a single time; around 28% belongs to the top ten. The specimen was CD4+ or CD8+ T cells sorted from blood, collected in a trial of the OX40 agonist ivuxolimab. The receptors shown here come from an adult with an advanced solid tumor such as melanoma, head and neck, liver or kidney cancer.

V usage is TRBV6-5 and J usage is TRBJ1-1, with 9 positions matching TRBD1. This CDR3 has 16 amino acids. J gave up 4 bases and V 0 bases, and 6 bases lay outside the gene matches. Germline lookup yields CDR1 MNHEY and CDR2 SVGAGI. In DNA form, the CDR3 reads TGTGCCAGCAGTTACTCGACAGGGGGTCCGGCCACTGAAGCTTTCTTT. It encodes CASSYSTGGPATEAFF.

This rearrangement joins TRBV5-5 to TRBJ2-7; 8 positions match TRBD1. Looked up from germline, CDR1 is SGHKS and CDR2 is YYEKEE (reference sequence). This CDR3 contains 15 residues. J was trimmed by 4 bases and V by 6 bases; bases with no gene match: 12. The CDR3 DNA sequence: TGTGCCAGCAACCACATACCGGGACAGGTGTACGAGCAGTACTTC. This sequence encodes CASNHIPGQVYEQYF.

The V gene is TRBV7-9, the J gene TRBJ1-4; D is undetermined. The germline V and J ends were trimmed by 2 bases and 0 bases, with 10 bases remaining between them. Looked up from germline, CDR1 is SEHNR and CDR2 is FQNEAQ (reference sequence). The CDR3 contains 16 residues. CDR3 protein: CASSLILQATNEKLFF. As DNA, the CDR3 is TGTGCCAGCAGCTTAATTTTGCAGGCAACTAATGAAAAACTGTTTTTT.

This chain links TRBV7-9 with TRBJ1-5; D is unclear. Per germline, CDR1 SEHNR and CDR2 FQNEAQ (reference sequence). Trimming cost V 1 base and J 7 bases, with 11 bases left between them. This CDR3 is built from 14 residues. This chain's CDR3 is CASSLGGSWQPQHF. The CDR3 nucleotides read TGTGCCAGCAGCTTAGGGGGATCTTGGCAGCCCCAGCATTTT.

This chain uses TRBV5-4 with TRBJ1-2, with D tentatively TRBD1 (5 bases). The germline CDR1 and CDR2 sequences are SGHNT and YYREEE (reference sequence). V lost 0 bases, J lost 6 bases, and 12 bases lay in between. The CDR3 length is 14 residues. This CDR3 is CASSLVQGPHGYTF. DNA of the CDR3: TGTGCCAGCAGCTTGGTGCAGGGACCTCATGGCTACACCTTC.

CDR3 DNA: TGTGCCAGCAGCTTTAGCCCAGCCTACGAGCAGTACTTC. Translation gives CASSFSPAYEQYF. The rearrangement links TRBV11-3 to TRBJ2-7; D uncertain. CDR3 length: 13 residues. Germline CDR1 is SGHNT and CDR2 is YENEEA. Trimming shortened V by 3 bases and J by 2 bases, and 8 bases separated the two germline ends.

The chain employs TRBV6-1 and TRBJ2-7; 9 positions match TRBD1. CDR1 MNHNS and CDR2 SASEGT come from the germline V gene. The CDR3 length is 12 residues. Trimming removed 10 bases from V and 5 bases from J; junction bases left unmatched: 6. The CDR3 nucleotides are TGTGCCACCTTGACAGGGGGTCACGAGCAGTACTTC. The encoded protein is CATLTGGHEQYF.

The genes are TRBV5-6 and TRBJ1-5; D remains ambiguous. The CDR3 runs to 13 residues. V lost 0 bases and J 4 bases, leaving 5 bases between the germline ends. Germline CDR1 reads SGHDT; CDR2 reads YYEEEE. The CDR3 is CASSLGDNQPQHF. CDR3 nucleotide sequence: TGTGCCAGCAGCTTGGGGGATAATCAGCCCCAGCATTTT.

The V gene is TRBV27, the J gene TRBJ2-7; possibly TRBD2 for D (7 bases). The germline V gene encodes CDR1 MNHEY and CDR2 SMNVEV (reference sequence). Trimming pared 5 bases from V and 3 bases from J, leaving 20 bases between. The CDR3 runs to 16 residues. The CDR3 region is CASSHPGRGSLYEQYF. Written as DNA, the CDR3 is TGTGCCAGCAGTCACCCGGGGAGGGGGAGTCTCTACGAGCAGTACTTC.

This chain connects TRBV4-1 to TRBJ2-7; 8 bases fit TRBD1. CDR3 length: 14 amino acids. Germline V gene sequence: CDR1 MGHRA, CDR2 YSYEKL. Trimming took 4 bases from V and 5 from J; bases not matched to a gene: 7. This CDR3 is CASSPGQGRDEQYF. The CDR3 DNA sequence: TGCGCCAGCAGCCCCGGACAGGGAAGGGACGAGCAGTACTTC.

This CDR3 reads CASKVSGVAPRGETQYF. The CDR3 DNA reads TGTGCCAGCAAGGTTAGCGGGGTCGCTCCCAGGGGGGAGACCCAGTACTTC. The gene calls are TRBV27 and TRBJ2-5; maybe TRBD2 (8 bases). The CDR3 length is 17 residues. V was clipped by 7 bases and J by 5 bases, with 26 bases between them. CDR1 and CDR2 (germline): MNHEY, SMNVEV (reference sequence).

The V gene is TRBV6-6, the J gene TRBJ2-1; tentative D call: TRBD2 (7 bases). CDR1 and CDR2 (germline): MNHNY, SVGAGI (reference sequence). V was cut by 6 bases and J by 7 bases, with 13 bases left in between. This CDR3 has 13 amino acids. As DNA, the CDR3 is TGTGCCAGCAGGATGGGGGGGGCAAATGAGCAGTTCTTC. Protein sequence: CASRMGGANEQFF.

This clone appeared a few times. The CDR3 here is CASSSRGQGSYEQYF. The CDR3 DNA reads as TGTGCCAGCAGCTCTAGGGGACAGGGGTCCTACGAGCAGTACTTC. The V call is TRBV5-4, the J call TRBJ2-7, with 10 bases identical to TRBD1. The junction had 4 bases not matched to a gene; V was cut back by 3 bases and J by 1 base. The CDR3 loop spans 15 amino acids. Looked up from germline, CDR1 is SGHNT and CDR2 is YYREEE (reference sequence).

The V and J genes are TRBV14 and TRBJ1-6; possibly TRBD1 for D (5 bases). The CDR3 runs 14 residues. Germline V lookup: CDR1 SGHDN, CDR2 FVKESK. The V end was cut by 3 bases, the J end by 6 bases, with 9 bases between. The CDR3 loop reads CASSQTTVNSPLHF. In DNA, the CDR3 is TGTGCCAGCAGCCAGACGACAGTTAATTCACCCCTCCACTTT. The full variable domain, with the rest looked up from reference TRBV14 and TRBJ1-6, is EAGVTQFPSHSVIEKGQTVTLRCDPISGHDNLYWYRRVMGKEIKFLLHFVKESKQDESGMPNNRFLAERTGGTYSTLKVQPAELEDSGVYFCASSQTTVNSPLHFGNGTRLTVT.

This clone was recorded only once. In nucleotides, the CDR3 is TGTGCCAGCAGTTTACTTCCCCCGTGGAATCAGCCCCAGCATTTT. It encodes CASSLLPPWNQPQHF. This chain uses TRBV27 with TRBJ1-5; no clear D gene. V dropped 2 bases and J dropped 4 bases, with 12 bases sitting between them. The CDR3 extends over 15 amino acids. Looked up from germline, CDR1 is MNHEY and CDR2 is SMNVEV (reference sequence).

This clone appeared once. This chain connects TRBV19 to TRBJ2-1, with 7 bases aligning to TRBD1. There are 13 residues in the CDR3. Per the germline V gene, CDR1 is LNHDA and CDR2 is SQIVND (reference sequence). The V segment lost 8 bases and the J segment 4 bases; nucleotides outside the gene matches: 5. The CDR3 DNA reads as TGTGCCAGTGGAGACAGGGTATACAATGAGCAGTTCTTC. It is translated as CASGDRVYNEQFF.

J is TRBJ1-1 and V is TRBV19; D gene uncertain. Germline values: CDR1 LNHDA, CDR2 SQIVND (reference sequence). This CDR3 region has 14 residues. Trimming removed 3 bases from V and 1 base from J, with 9 bases in between. CDR3 in amino acids: CASSMEAGNTEAFF. In nucleotides, the CDR3 is TGTGCCAGTAGTATGGAGGCAGGGAACACTGAAGCTTTCTTT.

The chain carries TRBV6-1 and TRBJ2-2; D is uncertain. V was cut by 3 bases and J by 1 base, with 9 bases left in between. The CDR3 has 15 amino acids. CDR1 and CDR2 (germline): MNHNS, SASEGT. The CDR3 DNA reads TGTGCCAGCAGTGATCTTGGCGGGAACACCGGGGAGCTGTTTTTT. Translated: CASSDLGGNTGELFF.